One and the same sample provided the 14 T cell receptor beta chains below, sequenced in a study of T-cell reconstitution after alpha-beta-depleted transplantation in children. Unique molecular identifiers were incorporated into the prepared TCRbeta library. MiXCR, applied by TCRdb to the PCR reads, yields one record per CDR3 protein. Among about 600,000 distinct CDR3 sequences, roughly 23% were seen once, and the ten largest hold 13% to 15%. Here the sequenced sample was PBMCs, mostly from graft donor cells, taken 360 days after TCRalphabeta/CD19-depleted stem cell transplant. The receptors here all came from a boy younger than two who had a stem cell transplant for acute myeloid leukemia, so the T cells may come from the graft donor.

This rearrangement joins TRBV20-1 to TRBJ1-5; the D gene is possibly TRBD1 (5 bases). Trimming took off 2 bases at V and 5 bases at J, with 13 bases between the two ends. Germline V gene sequence: CDR1 DFQATT, CDR2 SNEGSKA (reference sequence). The CDR3 length is 14 residues. The CDR3 region has the DNA TGCAGTGCTAGACCAGGGTTCGCGGATCAGCCCCAGCATTTT. This codes for CSARPGFADQPQHF.

This clonotype occurred many times. V and J are TRBV29-1 and TRBJ2-2; maybe TRBD1 (8 bases). Trimming cost V 7 bases and J 0 bases, with 12 bases left between them. The CDR3 loop spans 14 amino acids. CDR1 is SQVTM and CDR2 is ANQGSEA in the germline V gene. The CDR3 sequence is CSGAGQANTGELFF. The CDR3 coding sequence is TGCAGCGGAGCGGGACAGGCGAACACCGGGGAGCTGTTTTTT.

The sample holds a few counts of this clonotype. The J gene is TRBJ2-3, the V gene TRBV21-1; no check of the table's D call, TRBD2, against the DNA was made. TRBV21-1 is designated a pseudogene. The CDR3 has 18 residues. The CDR3 is CASSKARLANRGTDTQYF. The CDR3 coding sequence is TGTGCCAGCAGCAAAGCGCGTCTAGCAAATCGGGGCACAGATACGCAGTATTTT.

The sample holds a few counts of this clonotype. The chain is built from TRBV12-3 or TRBV12-4 and TRBJ2-3; D not resolved. Trimming shortened V by 7 bases and J by 4 bases, and 12 bases separated the two germline ends. This CDR3 has 13 amino acids. CDR3 amino acids: CASTLVGADTQYF. The CDR3 bases are TGTGCCAGCACCCTGGTTGGGGCAGATACGCAGTATTTT.

This clonotype was detected only a few times. V is TRBV10-2 and J is TRBJ1-2, with D hard to call. V was pared by 2 bases and J by 1 base, with 5 bases between. This CDR3 has 13 residues. In germline, CDR1 is WSHSY, CDR2 SAAADI. The CDR3 DNA reads as TGCGCCAGCAGTGAGGGGCGTAACTATGGCTACACCTTC. Its translation: CASSEGRNYGYTF.

For the CDR3, the DNA is TGTGCCAGCAGTGGAGCTAGTGTAGGGACTAGCGAGAACACCGGGGAGCTGTTTTTT. Its protein is CASSGASVGTSENTGELFF. The chain combines TRBV2 with TRBJ2-2; 10 bases match TRBD2. Germline loops: CDR1 SNHLY, CDR2 FYNNEI. There are 19 residues in the CDR3. Trimming removed 4 bases from V and 1 base from J; junction bases left unmatched: 12.

This clonotype was recorded at least ten times. The rearrangement uses TRBV12-3 or TRBV12-4 and TRBJ2-3, with D tentatively TRBD2 (6 bases). This CDR3 is 17 amino acids long. The germline V and J ends were trimmed by 8 bases and 2 bases, with 23 bases remaining between them. This CDR3 reads CASGPLLASVDTDTQYF. DNA of the CDR3: TGTGCCAGCGGCCCCCTACTAGCATCGGTGGACACAGATACGCAGTATTTT.

In its sample, this clonotype was seen many times. This chain joins TRBV12-3 or TRBV12-4 and TRBJ2-7, with D tentatively TRBD2 (7 bases). V lost 4 bases and J lost 0, with 10 bases in between. This CDR3 has 14 residues. CDR3: CASSWGGSSYEQYF. CDR3 in DNA: TGTGCCAGCAGTTGGGGGGGCAGCTCCTACGAGCAGTACTTC.

This clonotype was picked up many times. The chain uses TRBV7-3 and TRBJ2-1; possibly TRBD1 for D (5 bases). The V gene's germline CDR1 is SGHTA and CDR2 FQGTGA. V dropped 3 bases and J dropped 0 bases, with 9 bases sitting between them. This CDR3 region has 15 residues. The CDR3, as DNA: TGTGCCAGCAGCTTCGTAAGGGGCTCCTACAATGAGCAGTTCTTC. This sequence encodes CASSFVRGSYNEQFF.

The rearrangement links TRBV12-3 or TRBV12-4 to TRBJ2-3, with D perhaps matching TRBD2 (7 bases). The CDR3 loop spans 16 amino acids. Trimming left V 2 bases short and J 2 bases short, with 14 bases between. Here the CDR3 reads CASSLRGGPPTDTQYF. The CDR3 DNA follows: TGTGCCAGCAGTTTAAGGGGGGGGCCCCCCACAGATACGCAGTATTTT.

This clonotype was detected many times. The chain has TRBV21-1 and TRBJ1-1; whether TRBD1, the table's D call, matches the DNA was not checked. TRBV21-1 is termed a pseudogene. This CDR3 is built from 15 residues. CDR3 amino acids: CASSSRTGVFCEAFF. The CDR3 DNA sequence: TGTGCCAGCAGCAGCAGGACAGGGGTTTTTTGTGAAGCTTTCTTT.

CDR3 sequence: CATSREWDSTRTYEQYF. In DNA form, the CDR3 reads TGTGCCACCAGCAGAGAGTGGGACAGCACTAGGACCTACGAGCAGTACTTC. The J gene is TRBJ2-7, the V gene TRBV15; 7 bases line up with TRBD1. The CDR3 runs to 17 residues. Germline values: CDR1 LNHNV, CDR2 YYDKDF (reference sequence). Germline trimming cut 0 bases from V and 2 bases from J; bases unmatched to any gene: 10.

This clonotype was seen many times. The J gene is TRBJ2-1, the V gene TRBV7-8; possibly TRBD2 for D (6 bases). The germline V gene encodes CDR1 SGHVS and CDR2 FQNEAQ. Trimming removed 5 bases at V and 6 bases at J, with 11 bases between. CDR3 length equals 13 residues. CDR3 sequence reads: CASSIGLLNEQFF. In DNA form, the CDR3 reads TGTGCCAGCAGCATCGGACTACTCAATGAGCAGTTCTTC.

This clonotype was counted only a few times. The chain carries TRBV5-1 and TRBJ2-1, with a tentative D call TRBD1 (5 bases). Germline V gene data show CDR1 as SGHRS and CDR2 as YFSETQ. Trimming removed 2 bases at V and 1 base at J, with 7 bases between. The CDR3 is made up of 14 amino acids. CDR3 coding DNA: TGCGCCAGCAGCTTTCGACAGTCCTACAATGAGCAGTTCTTC. Its translation is CASSFRQSYNEQFF.